This T cell receptor (beta chain) was documented in a study of T-cell reconstitution after alpha-beta-depleted transplantation in children. Study-level results: Counts and diversity of T cells one year after transplant came mostly from newly produced T cells. Where alpha-beta T cells came from about two months after transplant was reportedly several hundred expanded graft clones. Certain patients had high TCRbeta diversity at day 60, and it came from recipient T cells and thymic progenitors that survived.

Unique molecular identifiers were used to barcode this TCRbeta library. TCRdb redid the calling of the PCR reads with MiXCR, one entry per CDR3 protein. The top ten clones hold roughly 13% of a sample with around 500,000 distinct CDR3 sequences, under 30% of them seen once. The CDR3 spans 10 residues. Trimming pared 6 bases from V and 5 bases from J, leaving 4 bases between. This clonotype has a count of ten or more. Antigen unknown. The origin of this receptor is a boy under three years old who had a stem cell transplant for acute myeloid leukemia, so the T cells may come from the graft donor. The source material was PBMCs, mostly from graft donor cells, sampled 360 days after TCRalphabeta/CD19-depleted stem cell transplant. The chain has TRBV12-3 or TRBV12-4 and TRBJ1-2; D remains ambiguous. CDR3 sequence (DNA): TGTGCCAGCAGAAGATATGGCTACACCTTC. Protein product: CASRRYGYTF.